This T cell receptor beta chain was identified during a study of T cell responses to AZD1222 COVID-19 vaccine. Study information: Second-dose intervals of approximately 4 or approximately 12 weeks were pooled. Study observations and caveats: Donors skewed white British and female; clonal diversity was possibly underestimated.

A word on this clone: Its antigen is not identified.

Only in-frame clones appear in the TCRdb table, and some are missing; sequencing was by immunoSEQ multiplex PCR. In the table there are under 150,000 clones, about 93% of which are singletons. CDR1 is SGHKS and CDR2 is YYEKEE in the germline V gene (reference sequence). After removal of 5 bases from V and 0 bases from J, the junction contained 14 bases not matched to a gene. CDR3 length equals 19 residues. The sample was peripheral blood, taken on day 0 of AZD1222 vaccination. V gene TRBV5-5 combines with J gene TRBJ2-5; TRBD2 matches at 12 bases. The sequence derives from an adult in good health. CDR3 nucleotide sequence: TGTGCCAGCAGGCTGAACCTAGCGGGGGGGCGACTGAACCAAGAGACCCAGTACTTC. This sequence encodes CASRLNLAGGRLNQETQYF.